The T cell receptor (beta chain) under discussion was sequenced for a study of vaccination and CD4 T cells after COVID-19. Study-level information: From HCoV-229E, HCoV-OC43, HCoV-NL63 and SARS-CoV-2, overlapping spike peptides were used to stimulate the cells.

In the case of this clonotype: Its antigen is undetermined.

Sequence data for DNA of cultured CD4+ T cells were generated by the Oncomine TCR Beta short-read assay. TCRdb itself ran the PCR reads through MiXCR, one entry per CDR3 protein. The sample has thousands of distinct CDR3 sequences; about three quarters are singletons. Study conclusions and caveats: Spike mono-reactivity was evident in 304 of the 307 vaccine-specific clones derived from convalescent patients.

The CDR3 runs to 16 residues. V lost 8 bases, J lost 0 bases, and 19 bases lay in between. CDR1 and CDR2 from the germline V gene are WSHSY and SAAADI. Documented treatment: roughly 10-day PBMC culture with coronavirus spike peptide pools or control peptides (ViraFEST assay). With roughly 10 ug/ml peptide pools and around 9 IU/ml IL-2, PBMCs were cultured at a few million per well. The V call is TRBV10-2, the J call TRBJ1-1; D may be TRBD1 (5 bases). The sequencing sample was made of CD4+ T cells from blood, cultured in vitro. The TCR sequence derives from a human donor who had recovered from COVID-19. CDR3: CASGGPDRPLNTEAFF. CDR3 in DNA: TGCGCCAGCGGCGGGCCCGACAGACCATTGAACACTGAAGCTTTCTTT.